Given below is one T cell receptor beta chain in context. Its target is unknown. The sample comes from a study of T cell responses to AZD1222 COVID-19 vaccine. Whole-study results and caveats: Donors in the cohort were predominantly white British and more often female, and clonal diversity was possibly underestimated.

Clones were sequenced by immunoSEQ multiplex PCR, and TCRdb holds only the in-frame ones, with some missing. The table lists about 120,000 clones, roughly 88% of them singletons. The V end was cut by 0 bases, the J end by 6 bases, with 20 bases between. From germline, CDR1 is SGHKS and CDR2 YYEKEE (reference sequence). The CDR3 runs to 17 residues. The chain combines TRBV5-5 with TRBJ2-3, with a tentative D call TRBD2 (5 bases). The sequences come from peripheral blood, collected on day 0 of AZD1222 vaccination. The clonotype comes from an adult in good health. The CDR3 sequence: CASSLAPPEEVADTQYF. The DNA of the CDR3 is TGTGCCAGCAGCTTGGCCCCCCCAGAGGAGGTAGCGGATACGCAGTATTTT.